These 11 T cell receptor beta chains were all obtained from the same sample, sequenced in a study of beta chain features in type 1 diabetes (dated by TCRdb to the late 2010s). Overall study results and their limits: In all four CD4+ subsets, TCRB CDR3 length was moderately but significantly shorter in type 1 diabetes patients.

Their target antigens are unknown. The library was built by means of the immunoSEQ multiplex PCR assay. The entire amount of isolated RNA was reverse transcribed using the High Capacity cDNA Reverse Transcription Kit, so the sequenced TCRB transcripts were expressed ones. The immuneACCESS repertoire file appears here via TCRdb, limited to in-frame rearrangements. These files lack a portion of the clones; in checked studies, under half of the deficit traces to unresolved V genes, and the cause of the others is not known. The sample profile shows some 52,000 clones; roughly 41% of them were found once. The ten largest clones take up over 1.1% of the sample. Sequenced input: Tregs from blood. Explained via the paper, the cell subset or site label denotes: regulatory CD4+ T cells. The receptor set was obtained from a man aged 30 to 39 with type 1 diabetes.

This clone was seen just once. The V and J genes are TRBV5-4 and TRBJ1-5; 8 bases fit TRBD1. Germline-derived CDR1 and CDR2 are SGHNT and YYREEE (reference sequence). This CDR3 is built from 15 residues. V shed 4 bases, J shed 1 base, and the junction held 4 bases outside the gene matches. The CDR3 loop reads CASSLDRGSNQPQHF. The CDR3 bases are TGTGCCAGCAGCCTAGACAGGGGAAGCAATCAGCCCCAGCATTTT. The entire variable domain, with the rest obtained from reference TRBV5-4 and TRBJ1-5, is as follows: ETGVTQSPTHLIKTRGQQVTLRCSSQSGHNTVSWYQQALGQGPQFIFQYYREEENGRGNFPPRFSGLQFPNYSSELNVNALELDDSALYLCASSLDRGSNQPQHFGDGTRLSIL.

The chain recombines TRBV28 with TRBJ1-1; TRBD1 is a possible D gene (6 bases). V was cut by 4 bases and J by 7 bases, with 19 bases left in between. Germline CDR1 MDHEN, CDR2 SYDVKM. The CDR3 sequence is 15 residues long. The CDR3 is CASSSPPPLTGEAFF. The DNA for the CDR3 is TGTGCCAGCAGTTCACCCCCCCCACTGACAGGTGAAGCTTTCTTT. Drawing the rest from reference TRBV28 and TRBJ1-1, the complete variable domain is DVKVTQSSRYLVKRTGEKVFLECVQDMDHENMFWYRQDPGLGLRLIYFSYDVKMKEKGDIPEGYSVSREKKERFSLILESASTNQTSMYLCASSSPPPLTGEAFFGQGTRLTVV.

This rearrangement joins TRBV4-3 to TRBJ2-1; 9 bases are shared with TRBD2. CDR1 and CDR2 from the germline V gene are LGHNA and YSLEER. The CDR3 runs to 16 residues. Germline trimming cut 0 bases from V and 7 bases from J; bases unmatched to any gene: 7. The CDR3 is CASSQEVAGGQNEQFF. Here the CDR3 DNA reads TGCGCCAGCAGCCAAGAGGTCGCGGGAGGGCAGAATGAGCAGTTCTTC.

V usage is TRBV2 and J usage is TRBJ1-6; tentative D call: TRBD1 (6 bases). Germline CDR1 is SNHLY and CDR2 is FYNNEI. The CDR3 has 13 residues. Trimming took 7 bases from V and 8 from J, leaving 12 bases between them. CDR3 residues: CASILQGHSPLHF. The DNA for the CDR3 is TGTGCCAGCATTCTACAGGGTCATTCACCCCTCCACTTT.

This clone was detected once. A read error may produce the germline difference seen at one junction end. This rearrangement joins TRBV28 to TRBJ1-1, with a possible D match to TRBD1 (6 bases). This CDR3 contains 13 residues. Per germline, CDR1 MDHEN and CDR2 SYDVKM. The CDR3 DNA reads as TGTGCCAGCAGTCGCCCTACAGGGTCTGAGGCTTTCTTT. As protein: CASSRPTGSEAFF.

This clone was found a few times. This chain uses TRBV5-1 with TRBJ2-6, with 7 bases lining up with TRBD1. Germline loops: CDR1 SGHRS, CDR2 YFSETQ. V lost 3 bases to trimming and J lost 0 bases; unmatched junction nucleotides: 9. This CDR3 region has 18 residues. DNA of the CDR3: TGCGCCAGCAGCTCGCCGGGACAGTTGTTCTCTGGGGCCAACGTCCTGACTTTC. Encoded protein: CASSSPGQLFSGANVLTF.

About this clone itself: The sample holds other DNA sequences that translate to the same CDR3. The chain has TRBV5-1 and TRBJ2-7; a possible D gene is TRBD1 (6 bases). Per the germline V gene, CDR1 is SGHRS and CDR2 is YFSETQ. CDR3 size: 21 residues. The V gene lost 3 bases and the J gene lost 1 base, with 32 bases spanning the gap. The CDR3 bases are TGCGCCAGCAGCTCATACCCCCCCCGCCGTCAGGGGACGGTAGGGTCCTACGAGCAGTACTTC. Encoded protein: CASSSYPPRRQGTVGSYEQYF. The full variable domain, its missing parts supplied by reference TRBV5-1 and TRBJ2-7, is KAGVTQTPRYLIKTRGQQVTLSCSPISGHRSVSWYQQTPGQGLQFLFEYFSETQRNKGNFPGRFSGRQFSNSRSEMNVSTLELGDSALYLCASSSYPPRRQGTVGSYEQYFGPGTRLTVT.

V usage is TRBV6-1 and J usage is TRBJ1-6; D not certain. The length of the CDR3 is 15 residues. V shed 2 bases and J shed 10 bases, with 15 bases lying between them. CDR1 is MNHNS, CDR2 SASEGT, per germline. As DNA, the CDR3 is TGTGCCAGCAGTGAACTTGTCTCGACTTGGTCACCCCTCCACTTT. It is translated as CASSELVSTWSPLHF.

This clone has a handful of counts. The rearrangement uses TRBV5-1 and TRBJ1-4; D is ambiguous. This CDR3 has 15 residues. Germline CDR1 is SGHRS and CDR2 is YFSETQ. Trimming cost V 0 bases and J 8 bases, with 14 bases left between them. The CDR3 nucleotides are TGCGCCAGCAGCTTGGGTCCGGAGAGTGGCGAAAAACTGTTTTTT. Encoded protein: CASSLGPESGEKLFF.

This clone was counted only a few times. This chain connects TRBV4-1 to TRBJ2-1, with 10 bases identical to TRBD2. Trimming cost V 3 bases and J 3 bases; bases outside gene matches: 8. The germline V gene encodes CDR1 MGHRA and CDR2 YSYEKL. The CDR3 is made up of 17 amino acids. The CDR3 sequence: CASSHGSGTSDYNEQFF. The CDR3 DNA reads as TGCGCCAGCAGCCACGGATCCGGGACTAGCGACTACAATGAGCAGTTCTTC.

This clone was observed a handful of times. CDR3 sequence: CASSQETSGRIDTGELFF. CDR3 sequence (DNA): TGCGCCAGCAGCCAAGAAACTAGCGGGAGAATAGACACCGGGGAGCTGTTTTTT. The chain joins TRBV4-1 to TRBJ2-2, with TRBD2 identical over 11 bases. The CDR3 is 18 amino acids. CDR1 and CDR2 (germline): MGHRA, YSYEKL. Trimming cost V 0 bases and J 3 bases; bases outside gene matches: 6.